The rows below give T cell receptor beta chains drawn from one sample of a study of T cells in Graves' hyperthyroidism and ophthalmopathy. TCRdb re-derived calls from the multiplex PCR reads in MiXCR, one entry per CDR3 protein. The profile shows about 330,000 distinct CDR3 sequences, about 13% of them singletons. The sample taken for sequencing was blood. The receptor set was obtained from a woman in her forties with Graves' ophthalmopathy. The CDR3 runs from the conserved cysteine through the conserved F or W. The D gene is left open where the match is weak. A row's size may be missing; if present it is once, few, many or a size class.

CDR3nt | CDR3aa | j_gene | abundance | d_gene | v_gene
TGCAGTGCTAGGCGAGAACAAAACAGGGTTTGGCTTTTGACTGAAGCTTTCTTT | CSARREQNRVWLLTEAFF | TRBJ1-1 | many | NA | TRBV20-1
TGCAGTGTCCCGGTAAGGGGGAACACTGAAGCTTTCTTT | CSVPVRGNTEAFF | TRBJ1-1 | NA | NA | TRBV20-1
TGTGCCAGCAGTTTTGTCAGGGGTAGCACAGATACGCAGTATTTT | CASSFVRGSTDTQYF | TRBJ2-3 | many | NA | TRBV28
TGCAGCGTTGTTACAGGGAAAGATTCACCCCTCCACTTT | CSVVTGKDSPLHF | TRBJ1-6 | many | NA | TRBV29-1
TGCAGTGCTAGACCATGGACGGGCGACACTGAAGCTTTCTTT | CSARPWTGDTEAFF | TRBJ1-1 | many | NA | TRBV20-1
TGCTGCCTTGGGGCGGCAGATACGCAGTATTTT | CCLGAADTQYF | TRBJ2-3 | many | NA | TRBV29-1
TGTGCCAGCAGCTTAACCAGGGGTATGATAGAGACCCAGTACTTC | CASSLTRGMIETQYF | TRBJ2-5 | many | NA | TRBV11-3
TGTGCCAGCAGCTTATGGGGGCTAAGCAATCAGCCCCAGCATTTT | CASSLWGLSNQPQHF | TRBJ1-5 | NA | NA | TRBV5-6
TGTGCCAGCAGTTTAAGTGTTGGCGGGGGGCGCGGCCACGAGCAGTACTTC | CASSLSVGGGRGHEQYF | TRBJ2-7 | NA | TRBD2 | TRBV27
TGTGCCAGCAGCGGGTTCATAGCAGATACGCAGTATTTT | CASSGFIADTQYF | TRBJ2-3 | many | NA | TRBV9
TGCAGTGCTAGAGATCGGGCCACAGGGGACACTGAAGCTTTCTTT | CSARDRATGDTEAFF | TRBJ1-1 | many | TRBD1 | TRBV20-1
TGTGCCACCAGCAGAGAACTAGCGGGAGCCCCCGGGGAGACCCAGTACTTC | CATSRELAGAPGETQYF | TRBJ2-5 | NA | TRBD2 | TRBV15
TGTGCCAGCAGCCTACAGGTGGATGGGACCCAGTACTTC | CASSLQVDGTQYF | TRBJ2-5 | many | NA | TRBV11-1
TGCAGTGCTAGAGGCCTAGCGGGAGTTTTTGAGCAGTTCTTC | CSARGLAGVFEQFF | TRBJ2-1 | NA | TRBD2 | TRBV20-1
TGTGCCAGTAGTGCCTCTTTTACCGGGACCCACCGCTACGAGCAGTACTTC | CASSASFTGTHRYEQYF | TRBJ2-7 | few | NA | TRBV19
TGCAGTGGCTCCAGGGTCTATGAAGCTTTCTTT | CSGSRVYEAFF | TRBJ1-1 | many | NA | TRBV20-1
TGTGCCAGCCAAACTGGGGGAGGACACGGGGAGCTGTTTTTT | CASQTGGGHGELFF | TRBJ2-2 | NA | NA | TRBV19
TGTGCCAGCAGCAGCCTACGGGACTCCTCCTACGAGCAGTACTTC | CASSSLRDSSYEQYF | TRBJ2-7 | once | NA | TRBV28
TGCGCCAGCAGCTTACGTGCCGGAAGCTCTGGAAACACCATATATTTT | CASSLRAGSSGNTIYF | TRBJ1-3 | many | NA | TRBV5-1
TGTGCCAGCAGTGAATGGGCTAGCGGGAGTTATGAGCAGTTCTTC | CASSEWASGSYEQFF | TRBJ2-1 | many | TRBD2 | TRBV6-1
TGTGCCAGCAGCTTACGGGGTGGGGACACAAATACGCAGTATTTT | CASSLRGGDTNTQYF | TRBJ2-3 | many | NA | TRBV7-2
TGTGCCAGCAGTGAAGCGTCCAGAGTTTCCTTACACTATTTCTTGAACACTGAAGCTTTCTTT | CASSEASRVSLHYFLNTEAFF | TRBJ1-1 | few | NA | TRBV6-1